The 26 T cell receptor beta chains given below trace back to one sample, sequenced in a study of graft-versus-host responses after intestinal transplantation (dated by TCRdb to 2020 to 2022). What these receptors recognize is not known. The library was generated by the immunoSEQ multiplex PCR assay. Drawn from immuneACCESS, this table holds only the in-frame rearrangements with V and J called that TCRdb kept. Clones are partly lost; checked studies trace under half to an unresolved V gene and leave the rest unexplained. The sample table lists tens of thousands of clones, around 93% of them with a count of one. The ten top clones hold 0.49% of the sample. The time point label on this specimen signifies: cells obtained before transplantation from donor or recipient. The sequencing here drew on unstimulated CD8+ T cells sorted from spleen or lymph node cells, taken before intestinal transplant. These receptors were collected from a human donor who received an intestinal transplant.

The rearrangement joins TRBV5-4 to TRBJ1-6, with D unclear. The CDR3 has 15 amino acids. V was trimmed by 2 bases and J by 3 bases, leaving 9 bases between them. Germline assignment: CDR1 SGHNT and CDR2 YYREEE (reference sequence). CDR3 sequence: CASSFGPFYNSPLHF. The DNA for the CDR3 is TGTGCCAGCAGCTTTGGCCCGTTCTATAATTCACCCCTCCACTTT.

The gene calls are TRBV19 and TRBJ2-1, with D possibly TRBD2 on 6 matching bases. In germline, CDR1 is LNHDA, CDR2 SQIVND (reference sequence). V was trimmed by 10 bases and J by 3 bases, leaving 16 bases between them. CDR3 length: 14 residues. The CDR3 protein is CATTPGVGYNEQFF. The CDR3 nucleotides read TGTGCCACCACGCCGGGGGTGGGCTACAATGAGCAGTTCTTC.

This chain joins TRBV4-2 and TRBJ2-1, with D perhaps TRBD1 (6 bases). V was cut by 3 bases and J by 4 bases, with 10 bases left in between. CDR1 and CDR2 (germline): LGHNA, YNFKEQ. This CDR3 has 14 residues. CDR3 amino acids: CASSQRQEYNEQFF. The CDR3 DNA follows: TGTGCCAGCAGCCAGAGACAGGAGTACAATGAGCAGTTCTTC.

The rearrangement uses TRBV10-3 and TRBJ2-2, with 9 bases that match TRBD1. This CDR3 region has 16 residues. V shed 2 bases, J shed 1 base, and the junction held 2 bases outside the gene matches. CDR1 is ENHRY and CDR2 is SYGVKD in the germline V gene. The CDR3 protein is CAISEPGQGNTGELFF. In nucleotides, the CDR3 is TGTGCCATCAGTGAGCCGGGACAGGGGAACACCGGGGAGCTGTTTTTT.

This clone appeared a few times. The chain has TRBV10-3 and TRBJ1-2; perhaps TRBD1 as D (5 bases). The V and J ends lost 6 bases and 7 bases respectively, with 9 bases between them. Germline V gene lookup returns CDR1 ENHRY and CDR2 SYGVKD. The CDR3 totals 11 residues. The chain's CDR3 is CAISQTVGYTF. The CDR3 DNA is TGTGCCATCAGCCAGACAGTTGGCTACACCTTC.

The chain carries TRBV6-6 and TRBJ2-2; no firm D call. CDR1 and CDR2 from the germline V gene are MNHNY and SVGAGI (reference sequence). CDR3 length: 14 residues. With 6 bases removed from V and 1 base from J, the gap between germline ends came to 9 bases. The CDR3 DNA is TGTGCCAGCAGGGAGACGGGGAACACCGGGGAGCTGTTTTTT. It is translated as CASRETGNTGELFF.

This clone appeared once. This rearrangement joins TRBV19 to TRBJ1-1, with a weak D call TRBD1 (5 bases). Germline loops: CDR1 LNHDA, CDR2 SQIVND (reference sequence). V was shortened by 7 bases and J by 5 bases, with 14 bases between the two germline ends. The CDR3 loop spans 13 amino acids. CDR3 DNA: TGTGCCAGTAATGACAGTGGAGGGACTGAAGCTTTCTTT. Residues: CASNDSGGTEAFF. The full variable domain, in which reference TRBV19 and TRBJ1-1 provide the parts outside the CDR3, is DGGITQSPKYLFRKEGQNVTLSCEQNLNHDAMYWYRQDPGQGLRLIYYSQIVNDFQKGDIAEGYSVSREKKESFPLTVTSAQKNPTAFYLCASNDSGGTEAFFGQGTRLTVV.

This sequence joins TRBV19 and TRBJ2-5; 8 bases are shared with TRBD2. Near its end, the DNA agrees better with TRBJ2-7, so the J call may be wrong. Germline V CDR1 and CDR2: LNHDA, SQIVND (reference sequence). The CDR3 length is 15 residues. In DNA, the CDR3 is TGTGCCAGTAGTATTAGCGGGATGACGTCCTACGAGCAGTACTTC. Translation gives CASSISGMTSYEQYF.

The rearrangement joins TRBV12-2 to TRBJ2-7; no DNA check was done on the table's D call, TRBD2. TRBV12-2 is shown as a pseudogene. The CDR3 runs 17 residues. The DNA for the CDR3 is TGTGCAAGTCGCTTTCTCGCTAGCGGGAGGCCGATGGACGAGCAGTACTTC. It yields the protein CASRFLASGRPMDEQYF.

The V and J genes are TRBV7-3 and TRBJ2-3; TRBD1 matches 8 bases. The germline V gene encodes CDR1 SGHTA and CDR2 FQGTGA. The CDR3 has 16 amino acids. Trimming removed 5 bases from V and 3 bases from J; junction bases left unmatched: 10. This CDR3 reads CASSEGTGGSTDTQYF. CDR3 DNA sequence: TGTGCCAGCAGCGAGGGAACAGGGGGGAGTACAGATACGCAGTATTTT.

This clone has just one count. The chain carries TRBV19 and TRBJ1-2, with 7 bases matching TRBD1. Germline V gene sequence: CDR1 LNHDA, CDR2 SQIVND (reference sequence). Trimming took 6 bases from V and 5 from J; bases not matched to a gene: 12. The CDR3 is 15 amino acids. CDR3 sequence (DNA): TGTGCCAGTAGCCCCCGGACAGGTGAACCGTATGGCTACACCTTC. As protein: CASSPRTGEPYGYTF.

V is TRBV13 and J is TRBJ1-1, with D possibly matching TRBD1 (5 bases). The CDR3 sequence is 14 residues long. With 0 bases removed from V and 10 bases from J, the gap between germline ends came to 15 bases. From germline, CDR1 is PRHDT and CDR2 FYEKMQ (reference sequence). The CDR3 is CASSLGRGNRVAFF. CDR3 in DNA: TGTGCCAGCAGCTTAGGCCGGGGGAATCGGGTAGCTTTCTTT.

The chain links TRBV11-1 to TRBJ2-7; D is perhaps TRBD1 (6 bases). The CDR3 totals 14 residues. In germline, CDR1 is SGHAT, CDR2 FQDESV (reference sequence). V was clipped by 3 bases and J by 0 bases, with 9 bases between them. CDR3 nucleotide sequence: TGTGCCAGCAGCTTTACAGGGAACTCCTACGAGCAGTACTTC. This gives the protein CASSFTGNSYEQYF.

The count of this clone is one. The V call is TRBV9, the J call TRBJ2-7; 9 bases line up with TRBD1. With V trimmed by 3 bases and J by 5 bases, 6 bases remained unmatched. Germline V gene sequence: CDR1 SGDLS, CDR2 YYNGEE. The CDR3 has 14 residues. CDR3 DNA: TGTGCCAGCAGCGAGGGGACAGGGTCCCACGAGCAGTACTTC. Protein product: CASSEGTGSHEQYF.

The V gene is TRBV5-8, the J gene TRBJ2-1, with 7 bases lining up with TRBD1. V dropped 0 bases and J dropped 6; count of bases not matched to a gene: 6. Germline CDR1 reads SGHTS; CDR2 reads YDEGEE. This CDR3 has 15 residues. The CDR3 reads CASSLASSGGNEQFF. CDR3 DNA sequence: TGTGCCAGCAGCTTGGCCTCGTCAGGGGGCAATGAGCAGTTCTTC.

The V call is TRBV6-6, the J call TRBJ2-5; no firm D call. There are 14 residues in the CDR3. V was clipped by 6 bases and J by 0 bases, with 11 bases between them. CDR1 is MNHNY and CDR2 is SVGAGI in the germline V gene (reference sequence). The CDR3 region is CASSYELYQETQYF. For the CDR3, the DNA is TGTGCCAGCAGCTATGAGCTGTACCAAGAGACCCAGTACTTC.

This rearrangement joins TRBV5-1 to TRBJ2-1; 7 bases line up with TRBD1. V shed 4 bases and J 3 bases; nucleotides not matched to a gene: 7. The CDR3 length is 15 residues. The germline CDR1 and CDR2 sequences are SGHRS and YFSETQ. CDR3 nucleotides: TGCGCCAGCAGCACCCGGGACAGCGGCTACAATGAGCAGTTCTTC. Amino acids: CASSTRDSGYNEQFF.

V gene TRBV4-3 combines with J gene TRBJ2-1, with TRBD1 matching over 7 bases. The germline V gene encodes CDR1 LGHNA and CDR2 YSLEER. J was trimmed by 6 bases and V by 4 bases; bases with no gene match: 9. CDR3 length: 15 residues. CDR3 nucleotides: TGCGCCAGCAGCCTAACTCGGGACAGTTCCAATGAGCAGTTCTTC. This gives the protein CASSLTRDSSNEQFF.

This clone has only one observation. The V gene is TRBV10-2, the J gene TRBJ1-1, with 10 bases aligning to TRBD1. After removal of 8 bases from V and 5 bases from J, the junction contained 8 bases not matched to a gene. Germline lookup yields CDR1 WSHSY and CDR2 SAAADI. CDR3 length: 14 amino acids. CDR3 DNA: TGCGCCAGCGGGGACAGGGGTGAGGAGACTGAAGCTTTCTTT. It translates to CASGDRGEETEAFF.

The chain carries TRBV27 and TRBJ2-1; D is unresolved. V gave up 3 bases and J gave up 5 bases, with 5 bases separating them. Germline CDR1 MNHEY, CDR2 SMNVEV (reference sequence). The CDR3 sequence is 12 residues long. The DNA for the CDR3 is TGTGCCAGCAGTTTTATTGACAATGAGCAGTTCTTC. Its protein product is CASSFIDNEQFF.

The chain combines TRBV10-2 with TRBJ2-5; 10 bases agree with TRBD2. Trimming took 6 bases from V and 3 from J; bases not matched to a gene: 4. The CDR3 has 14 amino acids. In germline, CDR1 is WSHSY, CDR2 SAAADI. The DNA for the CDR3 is TGCGCCAGCAGGGTAGCGGGAGGCGAAGAGACCCAGTACTTC. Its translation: CASRVAGGEETQYF.

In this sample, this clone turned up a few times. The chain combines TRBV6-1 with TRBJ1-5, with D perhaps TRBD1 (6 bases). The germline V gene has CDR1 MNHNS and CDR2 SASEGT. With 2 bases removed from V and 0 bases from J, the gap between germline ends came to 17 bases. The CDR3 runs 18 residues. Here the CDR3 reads CASSEFQGYEYSNQPQHF. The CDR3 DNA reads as TGTGCCAGCAGTGAATTTCAGGGGTATGAGTATAGCAATCAGCCCCAGCATTTT.

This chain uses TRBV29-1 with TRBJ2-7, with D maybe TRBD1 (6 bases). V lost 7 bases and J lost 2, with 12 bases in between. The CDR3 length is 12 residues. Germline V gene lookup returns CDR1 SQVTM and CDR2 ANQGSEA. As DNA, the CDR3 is TGCAGCGCGGTCAGGGGCCCCTACGAGCAGTACTTC. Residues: CSAVRGPYEQYF.

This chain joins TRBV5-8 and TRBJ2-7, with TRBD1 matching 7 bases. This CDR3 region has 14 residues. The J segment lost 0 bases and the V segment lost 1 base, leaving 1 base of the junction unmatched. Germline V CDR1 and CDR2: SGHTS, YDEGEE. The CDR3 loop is CASSLRDSSYEQYF. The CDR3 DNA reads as TGTGCCAGCAGCTTGCGGGACAGCTCCTACGAGCAGTACTTC. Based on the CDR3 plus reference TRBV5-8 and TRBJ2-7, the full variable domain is EAGVTQSPTHLIKTRGQQATLRCSPISGHTSVYWYQQALGLGLQFLLWYDEGEERNRGNFPPRFSGRQFPNYSSELNVNALELEDSALYLCASSLRDSSYEQYFGPGTRLTVT.

CDR3 amino acids: CATTDSSFYGYTF. CDR3 in DNA: TGTGCCACGACGGACAGCTCCTTCTATGGCTACACCTTC. The chain has TRBV19 and TRBJ1-2, with D possibly matching TRBD1 (6 bases). Germline V gene data show CDR1 as LNHDA and CDR2 as SQIVND (reference sequence). Trimming cost V 10 bases and J 4 bases, with 16 bases left between them. CDR3 length: 13 amino acids.

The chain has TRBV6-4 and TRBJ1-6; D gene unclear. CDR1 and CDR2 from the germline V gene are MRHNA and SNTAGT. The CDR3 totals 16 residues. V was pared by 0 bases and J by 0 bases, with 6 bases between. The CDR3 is CASSDSGSSYNSPLHF. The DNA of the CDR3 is TGTGCCAGCAGTGACTCGGGGAGCTCCTATAATTCACCCCTCCACTTT.